The 24 T cell receptor beta chains presented below share a single source sample, sequenced in a study of blood T cells in healthy people across ages. The use of a sample-barcoded 5' primer and a J-beta primer mix characterized a second PCR of roughly 7 to 11 cycles. TCRdb recomputed calls from the 5' RACE reads with MiXCR, one row per CDR3 protein. The table lists hundreds of thousands of distinct CDR3 sequences, more than 55% of them singletons, with roughly 25% in the top ten. The sample comprised blood. Receptors originate from a man aged 35 to 55 in good health.

V usage is TRBV25-1 and J usage is TRBJ2-2; unclear D gene. Germline assignment: CDR1 MGHDK and CDR2 SYGVNS. The V gene lost 3 bases and the J gene lost 3 bases, with 14 bases spanning the gap. The CDR3 has 16 amino acids. In DNA form, the CDR3 reads TGTGCCAGCAGTGAGATAGACAAATTTTACACCGGGGAGCTGTTTTTT. Protein sequence: CASSEIDKFYTGELFF.

The chain recombines TRBV10-3 with TRBJ1-2; 7 bases fit TRBD1. The CDR3 is 15 residues long. Trimming at V came to 6 bases and at J to 4 bases, leaving 11 bases not matched to a gene. CDR1 and CDR2 (germline): ENHRY, SYGVKD. CDR3 in amino acids: CAIRGLRDSLYGYTF. In DNA, the CDR3 is TGTGCCATCAGGGGTCTACGGGACAGCCTCTATGGCTACACCTTC.

The chain employs TRBV27 and TRBJ2-7; unclear D gene. CDR3 length: 13 residues. V gave up 9 bases and J gave up 4 bases, with 16 bases separating them. Per germline, CDR1 MNHEY and CDR2 SMNVEV (reference sequence). The chain's CDR3 is CARFHLPVYEQYF. The CDR3, as DNA: TGTGCCAGATTCCATCTCCCGGTGTACGAGCAGTACTTC.

V gene TRBV12-3 or TRBV12-4 combines with J gene TRBJ2-7; 8 bases line up with TRBD1. The trim removed 6 bases at V and 5 bases at J, leaving 6 bases unmatched. The CDR3 contains 13 residues. The CDR3 sequence: CASRSGGWNEQYF. The CDR3 nucleotides are TGTGCCAGCAGATCAGGGGGCTGGAACGAGCAGTACTTC.

This chain joins TRBV7-2 and TRBJ1-2; D remains ambiguous. CDR3 length: 14 amino acids. Trimming took off 5 bases at V and 4 bases at J, with 14 bases between the two ends. In germline, CDR1 is SGHTA, CDR2 FQGNSA. CDR3 sequence (DNA): TGTGCCAGCAGCCCCTCAGACGGAAGCTATGGCTACACCTTC. Translated: CASSPSDGSYGYTF.

A remark on this clonotype: The junction shows a germline mismatch at one end, possibly a read error. The gene calls are TRBV7-7 and TRBJ2-7, with a possible D match to TRBD2 (7 bases). The CDR3 totals 15 residues. The V gene's germline CDR1 is SSHAT and CDR2 FNYEAQ (reference sequence). CDR3: CASSLDGGPLDEQYF. In DNA form, the CDR3 reads TGTGCTAGCAGCTTAGACGGGGGGCCCCTGGATGAGCAGTACTTC.

In its sample, this clonotype was seen a few times. This chain connects TRBV7-9 to TRBJ1-2; D gene unclear. Trimming shortened V by 5 bases and J by 8 bases, and 15 bases separated the two germline ends. CDR1 is SEHNR, CDR2 FQNEAQ, per germline (reference sequence). The CDR3 totals 13 residues. The CDR3 loop reads CASSLDWGRGYTF. In DNA, the CDR3 is TGTGCCAGCAGCCTAGATTGGGGTCGCGGCTACACCTTC.

The chain carries TRBV20-1 and TRBJ2-5; D might be TRBD1 or TRBD2, each matching 5 bases. Germline CDR1 reads DFQATT; CDR2 reads SNEGSKA (reference sequence). V lost 2 bases and J lost 11, with 21 bases in between. The length of the CDR3 is 14 residues. The DNA of the CDR3 is TGCAGTGCTAGATCGCCGGGGCCTTTCAATGAGCAGTACTTC. It codes for CSARSPGPFNEQYF.

This clonotype was seen more than once but under ten times. V is TRBV25-1 and J is TRBJ2-1, with 7 bases fitting TRBD2. CDR3 length: 16 residues. Trimming removed 5 bases from V and 0 bases from J; junction bases left unmatched: 7. CDR1 is MGHDK and CDR2 is SYGVNS in the germline V gene. Written as DNA, the CDR3 is TGTGCCAGCAGTCGTAAGCGGGGTGACTCCTACAATGAGCAGTTCTTC. It specifies CASSRKRGDSYNEQFF.

The J gene is TRBJ2-7, the V gene TRBV4-2, with D maybe TRBD2 (6 bases). V lost 4 bases to trimming and J lost 7 bases, with 20 bases between them. Looked up from germline, CDR1 is LGHNA and CDR2 is YNFKEQ. The CDR3 is made up of 15 amino acids. The DNA for the CDR3 is TGTGCCAGCAGCCCCCGGGACGCGGACTACAATGAGCAGTACTTC. It translates to CASSPRDADYNEQYF.

This clonotype was seen a single time. The chain joins TRBV10-3 to TRBJ2-1, with 9 bases lining up with TRBD1. CDR1 and CDR2 from the germline V gene are ENHRY and SYGVKD. CDR3 size: 15 residues. J was trimmed by 7 bases and V by 6 bases; bases with no gene match: 10. For the CDR3, the DNA is TGTGCCATCAGAGTGGGAGGGACAGGGTGGAATGAGCAGTTCTTC. This codes for CAIRVGGTGWNEQFF.

The rearrangement joins TRBV29-1 to TRBJ1-2; D is perhaps TRBD1 (6 bases). With 3 bases removed from V and 3 bases from J, the gap between germline ends came to 8 bases. CDR3 length equals 12 residues. Germline lookup yields CDR1 SQVTM and CDR2 ANQGSEA. The CDR3 DNA follows: TGCAGCGTTGACAGGGGCGACTATGGCTACACCTTC. Protein sequence: CSVDRGDYGYTF.

This chain links TRBV6-4 with TRBJ1-2; D ambiguous. Germline CDR1 is MRHNA and CDR2 is SNTAGT. This CDR3 has 14 amino acids. Trimming left V 2 bases short and J 10 bases short, with 17 bases between. CDR3 sequence (DNA): TGTGCCAGCAGTGACCCATACAACTCATGGGTCTACACCTTC. Translation: CASSDPYNSWVYTF.

The chain is built from TRBV7-6 and TRBJ2-5, with D perhaps assigned TRBD1 or TRBD2 (5 bases each). V lost 5 bases and J 2 bases, leaving 15 bases between the germline ends. The germline V gene encodes CDR1 SGHVS and CDR2 FNYEAQ. CDR3 size: 15 residues. CDR3 sequence reads: CASSNGGWGQETQYF. The CDR3 DNA follows: TGTGCCAGCAGCAATGGTGGTTGGGGGCAAGAGACCCAGTACTTC. The complete variable domain, with remaining parts taken from reference TRBV7-6 and TRBJ2-5, reads GAGVSQSPRYKVTKRGQDVALRCDPISGHVSLYWYRQALGQGPEFLTYFNYEAQQDKSGLPNDRFSAERPEGSISTLTIQRTEQRDSAMYRCASSNGGWGQETQYFGPGTRLLVL.

In its sample, this clonotype was seen a few times. The chain combines TRBV11-3 with TRBJ2-1, with 10 nucleotides matching TRBD2. CDR1 and CDR2 (germline): SGHNT, YENEEA. The V and J ends lost 4 bases and 9 bases, in that order; junction bases with no gene match: 6. The CDR3 contains 14 residues. The CDR3 coding sequence is TGTGCCAGCAGCTCCCGGACTAGCGGTGGTGAGCAGTTCTTC. It yields the protein CASSSRTSGGEQFF.

J is TRBJ2-7 and V is TRBV9, with a possible D match to TRBD2 (6 bases). With the DNA end fitting TRBJ2-5 better, the J assignment may be wrong. This CDR3 is built from 14 residues. Looked up from germline, CDR1 is SGDLS and CDR2 is YYNGEE. CDR3 in amino acids: CASSSRLRGKTQYF. CDR3 nucleotides: TGTGCCAGCAGCTCCCGACTCCGCGGGAAGACCCAGTACTTC.

V usage is TRBV5-1 and J usage is TRBJ2-5, with 9 positions matching TRBD1. This CDR3 comprises 16 residues. V dropped 2 bases and J dropped 5; count of bases not matched to a gene: 10. Germline V gives CDR1 SGHRS, CDR2 YFSETQ. The DNA for the CDR3 is TGCGCCAGCAGCTTTCAGCCGGGACAGGGTCCGGAGACCCAGTACTTC. Amino acid sequence: CASSFQPGQGPETQYF.

The chain has TRBV11-3 and TRBJ1-1, with unresolved D. The germline gives CDR1 SGHNT, CDR2 YENEEA. The V end lost 0 bases, the J end lost 5 bases, and 7 bases lay between the germline ends. This CDR3 has 13 residues. CDR3 amino acids: CASSLDRETEAFF. CDR3 DNA: TGTGCCAGCAGCTTAGATAGGGAAACTGAAGCTTTCTTT.

The rearrangement joins TRBV3-1 to TRBJ2-2; TRBD2 aligns across 11 bases. Germline CDR1 is LGHDT and CDR2 is YNNKEL (reference sequence). V gave up 5 bases and J gave up 0 bases; unmatched junction bases: 2. The CDR3 is 16 amino acids. CDR3 nucleotides: TGTGCCAGCAGCAATAGCGGGGGGGCGAACACCGGGGAGCTGTTTTTT. Amino acids: CASSNSGGANTGELFF.

The V gene is TRBV12-3 or TRBV12-4, the J gene TRBJ2-7; D is ambiguous. The J call may be in error: the DNA end matches TRBJ2-5 better. This CDR3 comprises 12 residues. The DNA for the CDR3 is TGTGCCAGCAGCCAGACCGTAGAGACCCAGTACTTC. Protein sequence: CASSQTVETQYF.

V and J are TRBV7-9 and TRBJ1-2, with 11 bases fitting TRBD1. The CDR3 spans 15 residues. The germline V gene has CDR1 SEHNR and CDR2 FQNEAQ (reference sequence). The V segment lost 3 bases and the J segment 7 bases; nucleotides outside the gene matches: 7. The CDR3 reads CASSLGQGGIGGYTF. In DNA, the CDR3 is TGTGCCAGCAGCTTGGGACAGGGGGGGATTGGTGGCTACACCTTC.

This chain uses TRBV6-1 with TRBJ2-7; TRBD1 matches at 9 bases. This CDR3 has 16 residues. The V gene end was trimmed by 7 bases and the J gene end by 0 bases; junction bases not matched to a gene: 10. Looked up from germline, CDR1 is MNHNS and CDR2 is SASEGT. The CDR3 loop is CASTRGGQGGSYEQYF. DNA of the CDR3: TGTGCCAGCACCCGCGGGGGACAGGGAGGCTCCTACGAGCAGTACTTC.

The J gene is TRBJ2-3, the V gene TRBV14; 8 positions match TRBD1. V lost 1 base, J lost 2 bases, and 2 bases stayed unmatched. The CDR3 sequence is 15 residues long. Germline V CDR1 and CDR2: SGHDN, FVKESK. The CDR3 region has the DNA TGTGCCAGCAGCCAAGCAGGGGGCCCCACAGATACGCAGTATTTT. This gives the protein CASSQAGGPTDTQYF.

This rearrangement joins TRBV29-1 to TRBJ2-7; D gene unclear. V was trimmed by 6 bases and J by 4 bases, leaving 7 bases between them. The CDR3 loop spans 10 amino acids. Germline assignment: CDR1 SQVTM and CDR2 ANQGSEA. In nucleotides, the CDR3 is TGCAGCGTCCGAGAGTACGAGCAGTACTTC. Translating it yields CSVREYEQYF.